Presented here are 3 T cell receptor beta chains from one specimen sequenced in a study of shared clonotypes between healthy human individuals. The repertoire was sequenced with immunoSEQ multiplex PCR; TCRdb's copy has only in-frame clones and lacks some. The sample records about 500,000 clones, approximately 80% being singletons. The sample comprised PBMCs. The receptors derive from a woman between 40 and 55 years old in good health. Some clones in this sample may be carry-over from other donors' samples.

The rearrangement links TRBV7-2 to TRBJ2-7, with unresolved D. V dropped 4 bases and J dropped 3 bases, with 7 bases sitting between them. Germline CDR1 SGHTA, CDR2 FQGNSA. There are 12 residues in the CDR3. CDR3 DNA sequence: TGTGCCAGCAGCTCTTACAGCTACGAGCAGTACTTC. The encoded protein is CASSSYSYEQYF. The whole variable domain, remainder taken from reference TRBV7-2 and TRBJ2-7, is GAGVSQSPSNKVTEKGKDVELRCDPISGHTALYWYRQSLGQGLEFLIYFQGNSAPDKSGLPSDRFSAERTGGSVSTLTIQRTQQEDSAVYLCASSSYSYEQYFGPGTRLTVT.

The chain uses TRBV7-9 and TRBJ2-3; TRBD2 matches at 7 bases. The CDR3 sequence is 15 residues long. V lost 1 base to trimming and J lost 6 bases; unmatched junction nucleotides: 7. Germline V gene data show CDR1 as SEHNR and CDR2 as FQNEAQ (reference sequence). In nucleotides, the CDR3 is TGTGCCAGCAGCTTAGACGGCGGGAGAGGGGATACGCAGTATTTT. The encoded protein is CASSLDGGRGDTQYF.

This clone was counted a single time. Since a far larger clone is one base different, this is likely a read error. V gene TRBV2 combines with J gene TRBJ1-1; D ambiguous. The germline V gene has CDR1 SNHLY and CDR2 FYNNEI. The CDR3 consists of 12 residues. V dropped 6 bases and J dropped 3 bases, with 8 bases sitting between them. For the CDR3, the DNA is TGTGCCAGCAGATTGGCGGACACTGAAGCTTTCTTT. Residues: CASRLADTEAFF.